The rows below give T cell receptor beta chains drawn from one sample of a study of CD8 T cells in ankylosing spondylitis. TCRdb recomputed calls from the 5' RACE reads with MiXCR, one row per CDR3 protein. This table holds hundreds of thousands of distinct CDR3 sequences, roughly 20% found once. What was sequenced was blood, either unsorted or a sorted T cell fraction (not recorded which). The receptors come from a male donor with ankylosing spondylitis or in good health (not recorded which). Both conserved end residues are part of each CDR3. A D gene is named only where the DNA matches it firmly. Size is stated for part of the rows, as once, few or many counts, or as a class when the clone is expanded.

V gene	J gene	clone size	D gene	CDR3 length	CDR3 protein	CDR3 DNA
TRBV11-1	TRBJ2-1	-	-	14	CASSLAVEGNEQFF	TGTGCCAGCAGCTTAGCGGTTGAGGGCAATGAGCAGTTCTTC
TRBV12-3/TRBV12-4	TRBJ1-3	few	TRBD1	16	CASSRLQGAGGNTIYF	TGTGCCAGCAGTAGGCTACAGGGGGCGGGCGGAAACACCATATATTTT
TRBV30	TRBJ2-2	-	-	12	CAWLGNTGELFF	TGTGCCTGGTTAGGGAACACCGGGGAGCTGTTTTTT
TRBV2	TRBJ2-5	-	-	12	CASLNRGETQYF	TGTGCCAGCCTAAATCGGGGGGAGACCCAGTACTTC
TRBV20-1	TRBJ2-3	once	-	14	CSAKLVGLIDTQCF	TGCAGTGCTAAGCTAGTGGGGTTGATAGATACGCAGTGTTTT
TRBV18	TRBJ1-4	-	-	14	CASSPVTRNEKLFF	TGTGCCAGCTCACCAGTGACACGCAATGAAAAACTGTTTTTT
TRBV12-3/TRBV12-4	TRBJ1-2	-	-	15	CASSLGPRLGYGYTF	TGTGCCAGCAGTTTAGGGCCGCGGTTAGGCTATGGCTACACCTTC
TRBV12-3/TRBV12-4	TRBJ2-3	once	TRBD2	13	CGVDGRAGDTQYF	TGTGGGGTTGACGGGAGGGCCGGAGATACGCAGTATTTT
TRBV5-1	TRBJ1-4	-	-	15	CASRGSGTSGEKLFF	TGCGCCAGCAGGGGATCCGGGACATCGGGTGAAAAACTGTTTTTT
TRBV6-1	TRBJ1-2	few	TRBD1	14	CASTEGGTGYGYTF	TGTGCCAGCACCGAGGGGGGGACAGGCTATGGCTACACCTTC
TRBV3-1	TRBJ2-5	-	-	12	CASSGDIGTQYF	TGTGCCAGCAGCGGGGACATAGGGACCCAGTACTTC
TRBV24-1	TRBJ2-1	few	TRBD1	12	CATGDRVNEQFF	TGTGCCACCGGGGACAGGGTCAATGAGCAGTTCTTC
TRBV25-1	TRBJ1-1	many	-	11	CASRSNTEAFF	TGTGCCAGCAGGTCGAACACTGAAGCTTTCTTT
TRBV20-1	TRBJ2-3	many	-	13	CSAPAPSTDTQYF	TGCAGTGCTCCTGCCCCTAGCACAGATACGCAGTATTTT
TRBV7-6	TRBJ1-1	once	-	14	CASSLNTANTEAFF	TGTGCCAGCAGCTTAAACACGGCGAACACTGAAGCTTTCTTT
TRBV29-1	TRBJ2-2	many	-	12	CSAQRVPGELFF	TGCAGTGCCCAGCGGGTTCCGGGGGAGCTGTTTTTT
TRBV9	TRBJ2-2	-	TRBD2	15	CASSVASGVTGELFF	TGTGCCAGCAGCGTCGCTAGCGGAGTCACCGGGGAGCTGTTTTTT
TRBV12-3/TRBV12-4	TRBJ2-3	few	TRBD2	15	CASSWTSGITDTQYF	TGTGCCAGCAGCTGGACTAGCGGTATCACAGATACGCAGTATTTT
TRBV4-2	TRBJ2-5	-	TRBD1	14	CANSQGTGGETQYF	TGTGCCAACAGCCAAGGGACAGGAGGGGAGACCCAGTACTTC
TRBV3-1	TRBJ1-4	few	-	16	CASSRDRPGANEKLFF	TGTGCCAGCAGCCGGGACCGTCCCGGGGCTAATGAAAAACTGTTTTTT
TRBV10-3	TRBJ2-3	few	-	14	CAISGGGATDTQYF	TGTGCCATCAGTGGTGGGGGGGCCACAGATACGCAGTATTTT
TRBV20-1	TRBJ2-1	-	-	13	CSARDRAHNEQFF	TGCAGTGCTAGAGACAGGGCCCACAATGAGCAGTTCTTC
TRBV3-1	TRBJ2-2	-	-	11	CASSAIGELFF	TGTGCCAGCAGTGCTATAGGGGAGCTGTTTTTT
TRBV20-1	TRBJ2-1	many	-	13	CSARQSRIGEQFF	TGCAGTGCTAGGCAATCACGGATCGGTGAGCAGTTCTTC
TRBV6-1	TRBJ1-6	many	-	13	CASELSANSPLHF	TGTGCCAGCGAACTATCGGCTAATTCACCCCTCCACTTT
TRBV7-2	TRBJ1-1	few	TRBD1	16	CASSVGQGSMNTEAFF	TGTGCCAGCAGCGTCGGACAGGGGTCCATGAACACTGAAGCTTTCTTT
TRBV7-9	TRBJ2-5	-	-	15	CASSLGERGEETQYF	TGTGCCAGCAGCTTAGGGGAAAGGGGTGAGGAGACCCAGTACTTC
TRBV5-1	TRBJ1-5	few	-	13	CASSLDLYQPQHF	TGCGCCAGCAGCTTGGATTTATATCAGCCCCAGCATTTT
TRBV12-3/TRBV12-4	TRBJ2-3	-	-	13	CASSFASVGTQYF	TGTGCCAGCAGTTTTGCCTCGGTCGGTACGCAGTATTTT
TRBV27	TRBJ1-1	many	-	12	CASSSKGDEAFF	TGTGCCAGCAGTTCTAAGGGGGATGAAGCTTTCTTT
TRBV29-1	TRBJ2-1	-	-	17	CSVEGRSKGGSYNEQFF	TGCAGCGTTGAAGGGCGGAGTAAGGGGGGCTCCTACAATGAGCAGTTCTTC
TRBV5-4	TRBJ2-2	few	-	13	CASSFPGTGELFF	TGTGCCAGCAGCTTTCCGGGGACCGGGGAGCTGTTTTTT
TRBV9	TRBJ2-5	-	-	14	CASSVEVGGETQYF	TGTGCCAGCAGCGTAGAGGTAGGGGGAGAGACCCAGTACTTC
TRBV4-1	TRBJ2-3	-	-	15	CASSQEASVRDTQYF	TGCGCCAGCAGCCAAGAGGCATCGGTTCGGGATACGCAGTATTTT
TRBV27	TRBJ2-1	few	TRBD1	15	CASGLRQGKYNEQFF	TGTGCCAGCGGGCTTCGACAGGGGAAGTACAATGAGCAGTTCTTC
TRBV20-1	TRBJ2-1	-	-	14	CSASRLESHNEQFF	TGCAGTGCTTCTAGACTAGAATCCCACAATGAGCAGTTCTTC
TRBV11-2	TRBJ2-1	-	-	12	CASSLVVGGQFF	TGTGCCAGCAGCTTAGTGGTGGGAGGGCAGTTCTTC
TRBV24-1	TRBJ2-3	-	-	15	CATSDPNRLADTQYF	TGTGCCACCAGTGACCCTAACAGATTGGCAGATACGCAGTATTTT
TRBV5-1	TRBJ2-5	-	-	15	CASSLDSLAYETQYF	TGCGCCAGCAGCTTGGACAGCCTGGCTTATGAGACCCAGTACTTC
TRBV29-1	TRBJ1-3	many	-	14	CSVDPGRTGNTIYF	TGCAGCGTTGACCCGGGTAGGACTGGAAACACCATATATTTT
TRBV5-1	TRBJ1-2	-	TRBD1	16	CASSLEPWTGANGYTF	TGCGCCAGCAGCTTGGAACCGTGGACAGGGGCTAATGGCTACACCTTC
TRBV27	TRBJ2-5	many	-	15	CASSPWGAPQETQYF	TGTGCCAGCAGTCCATGGGGCGCGCCCCAAGAGACCCAGTACTTC